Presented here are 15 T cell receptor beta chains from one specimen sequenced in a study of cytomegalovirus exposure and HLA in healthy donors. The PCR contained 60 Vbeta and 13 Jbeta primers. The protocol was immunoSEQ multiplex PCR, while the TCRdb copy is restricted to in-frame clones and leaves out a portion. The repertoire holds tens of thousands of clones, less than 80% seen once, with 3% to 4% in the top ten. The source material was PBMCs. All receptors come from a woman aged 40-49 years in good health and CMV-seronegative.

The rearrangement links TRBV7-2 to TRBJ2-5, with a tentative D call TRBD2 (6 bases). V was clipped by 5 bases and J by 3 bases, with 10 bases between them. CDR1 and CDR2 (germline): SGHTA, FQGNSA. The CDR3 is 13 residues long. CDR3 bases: TGTGCCAGCAGCCGGGGACTTGAAGAGACCCAGTACTTC. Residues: CASSRGLEETQYF.

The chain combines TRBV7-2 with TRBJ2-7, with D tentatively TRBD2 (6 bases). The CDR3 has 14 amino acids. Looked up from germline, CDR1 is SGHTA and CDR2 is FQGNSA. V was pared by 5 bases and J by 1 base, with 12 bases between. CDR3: CASSPSGTSYEQYF. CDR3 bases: TGTGCCAGCAGCCCAAGTGGGACTTCCTACGAGCAGTACTTC.

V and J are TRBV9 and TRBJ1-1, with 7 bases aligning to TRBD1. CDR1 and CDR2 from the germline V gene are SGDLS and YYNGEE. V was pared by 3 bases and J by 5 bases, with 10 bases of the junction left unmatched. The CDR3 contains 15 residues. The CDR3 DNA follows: TGTGCCAGCAGCGCCCTGACAGGGCGTTATACTGAAGCTTTCTTT. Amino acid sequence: CASSALTGRYTEAFF.

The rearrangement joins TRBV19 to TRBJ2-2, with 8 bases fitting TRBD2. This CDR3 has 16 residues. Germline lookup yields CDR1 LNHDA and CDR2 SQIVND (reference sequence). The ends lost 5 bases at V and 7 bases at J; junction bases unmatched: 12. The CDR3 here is CASSGLAGLWNGELFF. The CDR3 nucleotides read TGTGCCAGTAGTGGCCTAGCGGGTCTCTGGAACGGGGAGCTGTTTTTT. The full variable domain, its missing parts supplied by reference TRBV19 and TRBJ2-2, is DGGITQSPKYLFRKEGQNVTLSCEQNLNHDAMYWYRQDPGQGLRLIYYSQIVNDFQKGDIAEGYSVSREKKESFPLTVTSAQKNPTAFYLCASSGLAGLWNGELFFGEGSRLTVL.

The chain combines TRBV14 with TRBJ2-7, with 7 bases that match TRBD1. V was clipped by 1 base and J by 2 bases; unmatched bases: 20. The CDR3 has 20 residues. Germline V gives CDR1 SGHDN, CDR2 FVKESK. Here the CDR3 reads CASSQADGTAQWSNPYEQYF. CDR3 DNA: TGTGCCAGCAGCCAAGCGGACGGGACAGCCCAATGGTCAAACCCCTACGAGCAGTACTTC.

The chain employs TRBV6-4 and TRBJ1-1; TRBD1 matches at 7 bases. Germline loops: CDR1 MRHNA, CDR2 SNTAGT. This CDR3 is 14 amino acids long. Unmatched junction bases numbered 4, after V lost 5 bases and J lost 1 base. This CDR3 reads CASSTGTENTEAFF. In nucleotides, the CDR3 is TGTGCCAGCAGTACGGGGACAGAGAACACTGAAGCTTTCTTT.

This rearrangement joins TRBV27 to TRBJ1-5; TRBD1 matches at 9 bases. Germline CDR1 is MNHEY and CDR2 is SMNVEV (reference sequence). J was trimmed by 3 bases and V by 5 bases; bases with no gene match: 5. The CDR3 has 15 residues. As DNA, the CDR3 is TGTGCCAGCAGTCCAGACAGGGGGTACAATCAGCCCCAGCATTTT. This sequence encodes CASSPDRGYNQPQHF.

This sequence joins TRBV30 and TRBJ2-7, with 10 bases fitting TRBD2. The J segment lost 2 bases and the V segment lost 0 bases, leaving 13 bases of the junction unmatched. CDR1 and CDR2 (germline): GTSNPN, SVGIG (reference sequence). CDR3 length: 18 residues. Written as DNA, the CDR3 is TGTGCCTGGAGTGTACGAAATAGCGGGAGGCCAACTGCCTACGAGCAGTACTTC. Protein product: CAWSVRNSGRPTAYEQYF.

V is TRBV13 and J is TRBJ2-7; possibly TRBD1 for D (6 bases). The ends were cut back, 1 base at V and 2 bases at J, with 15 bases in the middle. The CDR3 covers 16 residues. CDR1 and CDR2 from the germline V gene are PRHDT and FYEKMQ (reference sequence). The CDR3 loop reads CASSLARTAYAYEQYF. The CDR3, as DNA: TGTGCCAGCAGCTTAGCACGGACAGCGTATGCCTACGAGCAGTACTTC.

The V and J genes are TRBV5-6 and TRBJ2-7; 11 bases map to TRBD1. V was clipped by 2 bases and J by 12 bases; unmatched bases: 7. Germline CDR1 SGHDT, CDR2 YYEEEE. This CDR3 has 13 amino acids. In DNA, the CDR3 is TGTGCCAGCAGCTTCCCCGGACAGGGGGCGAGGTACTTC. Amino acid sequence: CASSFPGQGARYF. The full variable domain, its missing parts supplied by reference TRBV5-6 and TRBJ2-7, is DAGVTQSPTHLIKTRGQQVTLRCSPKSGHDTVSWYQQALGQGPQFIFQYYEEEERQRGNFPDRFSGHQFPNYSSELNVNALLLGDSALYLCASSFPGQGARYFGPGTRLTVT.

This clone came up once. The CDR3 reads CASSLRSSGKLYNEQFF. The CDR3 nucleotides are TGTGCCAGCAGCTTAAGATCTAGCGGGAAGCTCTACAATGAGCAGTTCTTC. This sequence joins TRBV11-3 and TRBJ2-1; 9 positions agree with TRBD2. Germline assignment: CDR1 SGHNT and CDR2 YENEEA. With V trimmed by 2 bases and J by 3 bases, 8 bases remained unmatched. The CDR3 runs to 17 residues.

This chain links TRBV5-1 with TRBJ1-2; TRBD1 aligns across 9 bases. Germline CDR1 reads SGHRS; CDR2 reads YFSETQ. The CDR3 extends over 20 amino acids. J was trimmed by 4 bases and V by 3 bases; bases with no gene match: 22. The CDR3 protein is CASSWSGSGTGRTGGYGYTF. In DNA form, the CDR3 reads TGCGCCAGCAGCTGGAGCGGATCCGGGACAGGGAGAACAGGGGGCTATGGCTACACCTTC. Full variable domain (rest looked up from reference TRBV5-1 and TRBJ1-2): KAGVTQTPRYLIKTRGQQVTLSCSPISGHRSVSWYQQTPGQGLQFLFEYFSETQRNKGNFPGRFSGRQFSNSRSEMNVSTLELGDSALYLCASSWSGSGTGRTGGYGYTFGSGTRLTVV.

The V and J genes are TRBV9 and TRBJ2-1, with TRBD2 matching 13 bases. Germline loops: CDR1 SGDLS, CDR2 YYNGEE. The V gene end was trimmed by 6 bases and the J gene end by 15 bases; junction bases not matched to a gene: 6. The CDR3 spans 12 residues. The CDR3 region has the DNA TGTGCCAGCACCGGACTAGCGGGAGCCCCGTTCTTC. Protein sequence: CASTGLAGAPFF.

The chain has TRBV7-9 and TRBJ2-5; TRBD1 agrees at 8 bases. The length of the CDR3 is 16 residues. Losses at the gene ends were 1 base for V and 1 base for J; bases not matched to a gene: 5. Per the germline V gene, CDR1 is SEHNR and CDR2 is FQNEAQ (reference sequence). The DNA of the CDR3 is TGTGCCAGCAGCTTAGGGACAGGGATTGCCCAAGAGACCCAGTACTTC. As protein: CASSLGTGIAQETQYF.

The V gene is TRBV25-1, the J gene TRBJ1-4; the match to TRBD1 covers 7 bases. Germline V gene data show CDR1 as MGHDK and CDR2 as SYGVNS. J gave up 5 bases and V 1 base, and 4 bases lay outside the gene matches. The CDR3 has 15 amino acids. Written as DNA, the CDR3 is TGTGCCAGCAGTGAATTAGGGACAGCCAATGAAAAACTGTTTTTT. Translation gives CASSELGTANEKLFF. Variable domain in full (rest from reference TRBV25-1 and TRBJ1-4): EADIYQTPRYLVIGTGKKITLECSQTMGHDKMYWYQQDPGMELHLIHYSYGVNSTEKGDLSSESTVSRIRTEHFPLTLESARPSHTSQYLCASSELGTANEKLFFGSGTQLSVL.